This T cell receptor beta chain originates from a study of CD4 T cells in relation to SARS-CoV-2 and coronaviruses. Concerning this clone: As yet, its antigen is unknown.

The repertoire was sequenced with immunoSEQ multiplex PCR; TCRdb's copy has only in-frame clones and lacks some. In the table there are 25,000 to 30,000 clones, about 79% of which are singletons. The CDR3 extends over 15 amino acids. Germline values: CDR1 SGDLS, CDR2 YYNGEE. The J segment lost 4 bases and the V segment lost 4 bases, leaving 6 bases of the junction unmatched. Unexposed donor CD4+ T cells date from about 2011-2018, before the COVID-19 pandemic. CD4+ T cells were isolated from the cells after around 11 days of culture. Sequencing input: CD4+ T cells from PBMCs, cultured in vitro. J is TRBJ2-1 and V is TRBV9; 9 bases are a match to TRBD2. The sequence derives from a human donor in good health. CDR3 DNA: TGTGCCAGCAGCCTTGGCGGGAGGGGGTACAATGAGCAGTTCTTC. Protein product: CASSLGGRGYNEQFF. Variable domain in full (rest from reference TRBV9 and TRBJ2-1): DSGVTQTPKHLITATGQRVTLRCSPRSGDLSVYWYQQSLDQGLQFLIQYYNGEERAKGNILERFSAQQFPDLHSELNLSSLELGDSALYFCASSLGGRGYNEQFFGPGTRLTVL.